The 11 T cell receptor beta chains presented below share a single source sample, sequenced in a study of metastatic and nonmetastatic thyroid tumors. Treatment of any kind had been given to no patient before thyroid surgery. TCRdb reprocessed the PCR reads via MiXCR. Counted here are roughly 58,000 clones, roughly 4.1% occurring once; the ten biggest clones make up 20% to 25%. The sequencing sample was made of blood. The receptors come from a female donor with papillary thyroid cancer or a benign thyroid nodule (not recorded which). Some clones in this sample may be carry-over from other donors' samples.

This clone was picked up many times. V usage is TRBV20-1 and J usage is TRBJ1-1; D might be TRBD1 (6 bases). This CDR3 is built from 14 residues. Germline V gene data show CDR1 as DFQATT and CDR2 as SNEGSKA (reference sequence). V lost 4 bases and J lost 4, with 16 bases in between. This chain's CDR3 is CSATRGGSGTEAFF. The CDR3 DNA sequence: TGCAGTGCTACCAGAGGGGGGTCGGGCACTGAAGCTTTCTTT.

This chain joins TRBV11-3 and TRBJ2-1; 8 bases map to TRBD2. The CDR3 is made up of 16 amino acids. V gave up 0 bases and J gave up 5 bases; unmatched junction bases: 6. The germline V gene has CDR1 SGHNT and CDR2 YENEEA. CDR3 protein: CASSLDIGGADNEQFF. The CDR3 DNA follows: TGTGCCAGCAGCTTAGATATCGGGGGGGCCGACAATGAGCAGTTCTTC.

Points on this clone: Additional DNA sequences in this sample encode the identical CDR3. The chain carries TRBV3-1 and TRBJ2-1; 10 nucleotides match TRBD2. V was clipped by 4 bases and J by 10 bases; unmatched bases: 7. The CDR3 contains 14 residues. Germline values: CDR1 LGHDT, CDR2 YNNKEL (reference sequence). CDR3: CASSLWTSGNEQFF. The CDR3 nucleotides read TGTGCCAGCAGCCTATGGACTAGCGGCAACGAGCAGTTCTTC.

The V and J genes are TRBV19 and TRBJ2-3; 7 nucleotides line up with TRBD2. The germline V gene encodes CDR1 LNHDA and CDR2 SQIVND (reference sequence). J was trimmed by 1 base and V by 4 bases; bases with no gene match: 5. The CDR3 totals 15 residues. The CDR3 loop reads CASSRGGWGTDTQYF. As DNA, the CDR3 is TGTGCCAGTAGTAGGGGGGGTTGGGGCACAGATACGCAGTATTTT.

This clone was counted between two and nine times. J is TRBJ1-5 and V is TRBV7-3; perhaps TRBD1 as D (6 bases). The germline CDR1 and CDR2 sequences are SGHTA and FQGTGA. CDR3 size: 17 residues. Trimming took 0 bases from V and 0 from J, leaving 12 bases between them. The chain's CDR3 is CASSLTPGGHSNQPQHF. DNA for the CDR3: TGTGCCAGCAGCTTAACCCCGGGGGGGCATAGCAATCAGCCCCAGCATTTT.

With respect to this clone: This may stem from a read error, because a much larger clone lies one nucleotide away. The identical CDR3 is also encoded by other nucleotide sequences in the sample. This chain connects TRBV3-1 to TRBJ2-3, with D uncertain. The germline gives CDR1 LGHDT, CDR2 YNNKEL (reference sequence). The length of the CDR3 is 13 residues. V shed 1 base and J shed 8 bases, with 10 bases lying between them. The CDR3 nucleotides read TGTGCCAGCAGCCAAGGGTACGCAGGTACGCAGTATTTT. This codes for CASSQGYAGTQYF.

In this sample, this clone turned up many times. V and J are TRBV10-2 and TRBJ2-7, with D maybe TRBD2 (6 bases). Looked up from germline, CDR1 is WSHSY and CDR2 is SAAADI. Trimming left V 0 bases short and J 7 bases short, with 16 bases between. This CDR3 is 15 amino acids long. The CDR3 coding sequence is TGCGCCAGCAGTGAGTCGACTAGGGGTTCGGGTGAGCAGTACTTC. It specifies CASSESTRGSGEQYF.

The CDR3, as DNA: TGTGCCTGGAGTGTATATCCGGGACCGAGGAATGAAAAACTGTTTTTT. Protein: CAWSVYPGPRNEKLFF. V is TRBV30 and J is TRBJ1-4, with a possible D match to TRBD1 (5 bases). The V end was cut by 0 bases, the J end by 5 bases, with 16 bases between. Germline CDR1 and CDR2: GTSNPN and SVGIG (reference sequence). The CDR3 is 16 residues long. Full variable domain (missing parts from reference TRBV30 and TRBJ1-4): SQTIHQWPATLVQPVGSPLSLECTVEGTSNPNLYWYRQAAGRGLQLLFYSVGIGQISSEVPQNLSASRPQDRQFILSSKKLLLSDSGFYLCAWSVYPGPRNEKLFFGSGTQLSVL.

This clone was picked up many times. This chain connects TRBV2 to TRBJ1-4; D gene unclear. Per the germline V gene, CDR1 is SNHLY and CDR2 is FYNNEI. V lost 6 bases, J lost 4 bases, and 15 bases lay in between. The CDR3 has 15 residues. The CDR3 sequence is CASRLHGTDNEKLFF. The CDR3 DNA is TGTGCCAGCAGGCTCCATGGCACAGATAATGAAAAACTGTTTTTT.

This clone was detected many times. V and J are TRBV3-1 and TRBJ2-2; D is uncertain. V dropped 5 bases and J dropped 4 bases, with 14 bases sitting between them. CDR3 length: 15 residues. The V gene's germline CDR1 is LGHDT and CDR2 YNNKEL (reference sequence). In DNA, the CDR3 is TGTGCCAGCAGCAAAAGACTGGAAGGCACCGGGGAGCTGTTTTTT. Protein sequence: CASSKRLEGTGELFF.

This clone has ten or more counts. V is TRBV15 and J is TRBJ2-7; a weak D match, TRBD1 (5 bases). CDR1 LNHNV and CDR2 YYDKDF come from the germline V gene (reference sequence). This CDR3 is 13 amino acids long. V was cut by 3 bases and J by 3 bases, with 9 bases left in between. CDR3 in amino acids: CATSRGDSYEQYF. CDR3 DNA sequence: TGTGCCACCAGCAGGGGTGACAGCTACGAGCAGTACTTC.